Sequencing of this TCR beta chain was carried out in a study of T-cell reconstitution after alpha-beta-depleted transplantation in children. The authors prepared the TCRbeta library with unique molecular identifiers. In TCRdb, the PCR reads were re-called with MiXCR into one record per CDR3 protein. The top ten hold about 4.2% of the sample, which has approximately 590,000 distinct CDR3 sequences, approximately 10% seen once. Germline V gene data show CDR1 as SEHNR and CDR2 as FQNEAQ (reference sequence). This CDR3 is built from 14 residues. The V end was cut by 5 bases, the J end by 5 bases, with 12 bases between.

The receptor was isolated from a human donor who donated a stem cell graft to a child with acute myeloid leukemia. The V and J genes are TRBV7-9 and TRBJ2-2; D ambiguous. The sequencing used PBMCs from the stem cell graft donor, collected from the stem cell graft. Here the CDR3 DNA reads TGTGCCAGCAGCCCCCCCTACACGACCGGGGAGCTGTTTTTT. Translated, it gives CASSPPYTTGELFF.